These 31 T cell receptor beta chains share one sample of origin, sequenced in a study of blood T cell repertoires in COVID-19. TCRdb's table, derived via immunoSEQ multiplex PCR, lists solely in-frame clones and lacks some. Of about 240,000 clones in the sample, 87% were seen once. The sample was peripheral blood. Receptors originate from a man in his 60s who had recovered from COVID-19.

J is TRBJ2-7 and V is TRBV11-2; 8 bases are shared with TRBD1. V lost 5 bases to trimming and J lost 2 bases; unmatched junction nucleotides: 8. This CDR3 region has 15 residues. Germline V gene data show CDR1 as SGHAT and CDR2 as FQNNGV. The CDR3 here is CASSGQGSLTYEQYV. Written as DNA, the CDR3 is TGTGCCAGCAGCGGACAGGGAAGCCTAACCTACGAGCAGTACGTC.

This clone was seen a single time. This chain connects TRBV2 to TRBJ1-2; TRBD1 matches at 9 bases. Looked up from germline, CDR1 is SNHLY and CDR2 is FYNNEI. The trim removed 6 bases at V and 8 bases at J, leaving 7 bases unmatched. This CDR3 comprises 13 residues. CDR3 bases: TGTGCCAGCAGGGGACAGGGTCTTGACGGCTACACCTTC. Its translation: CASRGQGLDGYTF.

This rearrangement joins TRBV10-2 to TRBJ2-1; 9 nucleotides align to TRBD2. Germline trimming cut 0 bases from V and 4 bases from J; bases unmatched to any gene: 10. The CDR3 extends over 18 amino acids. The germline V gene has CDR1 WSHSY and CDR2 SAAADI. This CDR3 reads CASSESLGRGGQYNEQFF. The CDR3 nucleotides read TGCGCCAGCAGTGAGTCTCTCGGGCGGGGGGGGCAGTACAATGAGCAGTTCTTC.

This chain connects TRBV2 to TRBJ2-4; D is undetermined. The germline V and J ends were trimmed by 4 bases and 1 base, with 14 bases remaining between them. CDR1 is SNHLY, CDR2 FYNNEI, per germline. The CDR3 length is 16 residues. The CDR3 bases are TGTGCCAGCAGTGTTGGGCAGCTTACTGCCAAAAACATTCAGTACTTC. Protein sequence: CASSVGQLTAKNIQYF.

The chain combines TRBV2 with TRBJ2-7; D is possibly TRBD2 (6 bases). The germline CDR1 and CDR2 sequences are SNHLY and FYNNEI. This CDR3 is built from 16 residues. The germline V and J ends were trimmed by 6 bases and 5 bases, with 23 bases remaining between them. The CDR3 sequence: CASSQSEYGGRNEQYF. In nucleotides, the CDR3 is TGTGCCAGCAGCCAATCTGAATACGGGGGACGAAACGAGCAGTACTTC.

Worth noting for this clone: The identical CDR3 is also encoded by other nucleotide sequences in the sample. The chain employs TRBV5-1 and TRBJ1-6, with D possibly matching TRBD1 (5 bases). V was pared by 4 bases and J by 8 bases, with 10 bases between. CDR1 is SGHRS and CDR2 is YFSETQ in the germline V gene. CDR3 length: 13 residues. The CDR3 sequence: CASSLAGYSPLHF. The CDR3 DNA is TGCGCCAGCAGCCTGGCAGGGTATTCACCCCTCCACTTT.

The chain has TRBV20-1 and TRBJ1-6; no clear D gene. CDR1 DFQATT and CDR2 SNEGSKA come from the germline V gene (reference sequence). The CDR3 has 13 amino acids. Trimming removed 3 bases at V and 2 bases at J, with 5 bases between. The CDR3 protein is CSASGTYNSPLHF. CDR3 DNA sequence: TGCAGTGCTAGTGGTACCTATAATTCACCCCTCCACTTT.

The chain has TRBV2 and TRBJ1-1; TRBD1 agrees at 8 bases. This CDR3 spans 14 amino acids. With 5 bases clipped from V and 5 bases from J, the junction kept 7 bases outside the gene matches. Per germline, CDR1 SNHLY and CDR2 FYNNEI. CDR3 in amino acids: CASSPDRVRTEAFF. The CDR3 DNA reads as TGTGCCAGCAGTCCGGACAGGGTAAGAACTGAAGCTTTCTTT.

The chain has TRBV19 and TRBJ2-1; 8 bases are a match to TRBD1. This CDR3 spans 14 amino acids. The V gene end was trimmed by 1 base and the J gene end by 10 bases; junction bases not matched to a gene: 6. CDR1 is LNHDA and CDR2 is SQIVND in the germline V gene (reference sequence). Here the CDR3 reads CASSIGDRIGEQFF. Written as DNA, the CDR3 is TGTGCCAGTAGTATAGGGGACAGGATCGGAGAGCAGTTCTTC.

V gene TRBV7-2 combines with J gene TRBJ2-6; 7 bases map to TRBD1. The CDR3 consists of 16 residues. Germline values: CDR1 SGHTA, CDR2 FQGNSA. Trimming took 2 bases from V and 4 from J; bases not matched to a gene: 5. CDR3 sequence (DNA): TGTGCCAGCAGCTTATGGGCAGGGGGAGGGGCCAACGTCCTGACTTTC. Translated, it gives CASSLWAGGGANVLTF. The variable domain in full, with the rest retrieved from reference TRBV7-2 and TRBJ2-6, is GAGVSQSPSNKVTEKGKDVELRCDPISGHTALYWYRQSLGQGLEFLIYFQGNSAPDKSGLPSDRFSAERTGGSVSTLTIQRTQQEDSAVYLCASSLWAGGGANVLTFGAGSRLTVL.

This clone came up a few times. This chain uses TRBV19 with TRBJ2-2; 7 nucleotides match TRBD1. This CDR3 has 15 amino acids. V gave up 7 bases and J gave up 6 bases; unmatched junction bases: 11. The V gene's germline CDR1 is LNHDA and CDR2 SQIVND (reference sequence). The CDR3 here is CASNIRTGIPGELFF. CDR3 nucleotides: TGTGCCAGTAACATCCGGACAGGTATCCCCGGGGAGCTGTTTTTT.

The count of this clone is one. The chain employs TRBV27 and TRBJ1-2; 8 bases map to TRBD1. Germline V gives CDR1 MNHEY, CDR2 SMNVEV (reference sequence). J was trimmed by 0 bases and V by 6 bases; bases with no gene match: 6. The CDR3 covers 15 residues. CDR3 DNA: TGTGCCAGCAGACCCTCAGGGGGCGCTAACTATGGCTACACCTTC. Protein: CASRPSGGANYGYTF.

This chain connects TRBV6-2 or TRBV6-3 to TRBJ2-7, with D tentatively TRBD1 (5 bases). This CDR3 is 14 amino acids long. The ends were cut back, 2 bases at V and 5 bases at J, with 13 bases in the middle. Germline V CDR1 and CDR2: MNHEY, SVGEGT. The CDR3 DNA is TGTGCCAGCAGTTACAGTGCAGGGATCCACGAGCAGTACTTC. Translated, it gives CASSYSAGIHEQYF.

V usage is TRBV5-1 and J usage is TRBJ1-1; TRBD1 might be the D (5 bases). V was pared by 4 bases and J by 6 bases, with 16 bases between. The CDR3 is 14 amino acids. CDR1 and CDR2 from the germline V gene are SGHRS and YFSETQ. Here the CDR3 reads CASSPTGTRAEAFF. CDR3 coding DNA: TGCGCCAGCAGCCCAACCGGGACTCGGGCTGAAGCTTTCTTT.

The chain combines TRBV9 with TRBJ2-1; 10 nucleotides agree with TRBD1. CDR3 length: 15 residues. Germline CDR1 SGDLS, CDR2 YYNGEE. V lost 0 bases, J lost 8 bases, and 5 bases stayed unmatched. In nucleotides, the CDR3 is TGTGCCAGCAGCGTAGTAGGGACAGGGGTGCATGAGCAGTTCTTC. It is translated as CASSVVGTGVHEQFF.

The CDR3 region has the DNA TGTGCCAGCAGTGACTCGATGTACCCGGGGGTACTCCCAGATACGCAGTATTTT. This translates into CASSDSMYPGVLPDTQYF. The chain combines TRBV6-4 with TRBJ2-3; weak D call: TRBD2 (6 bases). The V gene lost 0 bases and the J gene lost 4 bases, with 20 bases spanning the gap. The CDR3 is 18 residues long. Looked up from germline, CDR1 is MRHNA and CDR2 is SNTAGT.

This chain connects TRBV30 to TRBJ2-3, with TRBD1 matching over 9 bases. This CDR3 has 12 amino acids. Germline assignment: CDR1 GTSNPN and CDR2 SVGIG (reference sequence). V lost 2 bases to trimming and J lost 13 bases; unmatched junction nucleotides: 7. CDR3 sequence: CAWSLWTGAEYF. DNA of the CDR3: TGTGCCTGGAGTCTGTGGACAGGGGCGGAGTATTTT.

The V call is TRBV14, the J call TRBJ2-1; 9 bases map to TRBD1. Losses at the gene ends were 4 bases for V and 3 bases for J; bases not matched to a gene: 4. CDR3 length equals 15 residues. Germline assignment: CDR1 SGHDN and CDR2 FVKESK. The CDR3 DNA is TGTGCCAGCAGCCCCCCGGGACAGGGCTACAATGAGCAGTTCTTC. Residues: CASSPPGQGYNEQFF.

This chain links TRBV3-1 (or the pseudogene TRBV3-2) with TRBJ2-1; the D gene is possibly TRBD2 (6 bases). The CDR3 contains 15 residues. CDR1 and CDR2 (germline): LGHDT, YNNKEL (reference sequence). Trimming shortened V by 0 bases and J by 12 bases, and 18 bases separated the two germline ends. As DNA, the CDR3 is TGTGCCAGCAGCCAAGATCAGGTGGGGGGTGGTGTGCAGTTCTTC. It codes for CASSQDQVGGGVQFF.

The rearrangement links TRBV3-1 (or the pseudogene TRBV3-2) to TRBJ2-3, with TRBD2 as a possible D gene (6 bases). Per the germline V gene, CDR1 is LGHDT and CDR2 is YNNKEL (reference sequence). The V gene lost 0 bases and the J gene lost 10 bases, with 20 bases spanning the gap. CDR3 length: 16 amino acids. The CDR3 is CASSQETRSTNMAQYF. CDR3 sequence (DNA): TGTGCCAGCAGCCAAGAGACTAGAAGTACCAATATGGCGCAGTATTTT.

The chain links TRBV24-1 to TRBJ2-7, with D tentatively TRBD2 (5 bases). The CDR3 has 15 residues. Germline CDR1 KGHDR, CDR2 SFDVKD. Trimming pared 10 bases from V and 7 bases from J, leaving 25 bases between. The CDR3 sequence is CATEYGLPRALEQYV. In DNA, the CDR3 is TGTGCCACGGAGTATGGACTCCCCCGGGCGTTGGAGCAGTACGTC.

The gene calls are TRBV2 and TRBJ2-7; TRBD2 matches at 7 bases. Germline CDR1 is SNHLY and CDR2 is FYNNEI. V shed 3 bases and J 4 bases; nucleotides not matched to a gene: 12. There are 16 residues in the CDR3. CDR3 amino acids: CASSDYGDYQTYEQYF. CDR3 coding DNA: TGTGCCAGCAGTGACTATGGGGACTACCAAACTTACGAGCAGTACTTC. The full variable domain, with the rest looked up from reference TRBV2 and TRBJ2-7, is EPEVTQTPSHQVTQMGQEVILRCVPISNHLYFYWYRQILGQKVEFLVSFYNNEISEKSEIFDDQFSVERPDGSNFTLKIRSTKLEDSAMYFCASSDYGDYQTYEQYFGPGTRLTVT.

The genes are TRBV19 and TRBJ1-6, with 7 bases identical to TRBD1. V shed 3 bases and J 7 bases; nucleotides not matched to a gene: 9. The length of the CDR3 is 16 residues. CDR1 LNHDA and CDR2 SQIVND come from the germline V gene (reference sequence). CDR3 amino acids: CASSISFGTANSPLHF. DNA for the CDR3: TGTGCCAGTAGTATCTCCTTCGGGACAGCGAATTCACCCCTCCACTTT.

This clone was counted once. The rearrangement uses TRBV5-5 and TRBJ1-2; D is possibly TRBD1 (5 bases). Trimming left V 5 bases short and J 4 bases short, with 15 bases between. CDR1 and CDR2 from the germline V gene are SGHKS and YYEKEE (reference sequence). The CDR3 is 14 amino acids. CDR3 protein: CASRPPGLGYGYTF. In DNA, the CDR3 is TGTGCCAGCAGACCTCCGGGACTGGGCTATGGCTACACCTTC.

A remark on this clone: At one of its ends the junction is not consistent with the germline gene, which may arise from a read error. The chain joins TRBV10-3 to TRBJ1-3, with a weak D call TRBD1 (5 bases). CDR3 length: 15 amino acids. Germline-derived CDR1 and CDR2 are ENHRY and SYGVKD. The DNA for the CDR3 is TGTGCCATCAAGGGGCTTCGAGACTCTGGAAACACCATATACTTT. Its protein is CAIKGLRDSGNTIYF.

This clone has a handful of counts. The chain recombines TRBV5-1 with TRBJ1-6, with 7 bases identical to TRBD1. The V segment lost 4 bases and the J segment 6 bases; nucleotides outside the gene matches: 7. The CDR3 is 15 residues long. The V gene's germline CDR1 is SGHRS and CDR2 YFSETQ. CDR3 bases: TGCGCCAGCAGCCTGATTGACAGGGCTAATTCACCCCTCCACTTT. Translated, it gives CASSLIDRANSPLHF.

The CDR3 DNA reads TGTGCCAGTAGTACCGTCCGGGGGACAGGGGAATCACCCCTCCACTTT. This encodes CASSTVRGTGESPLHF. The chain uses TRBV19 and TRBJ1-6; TRBD1 matches 10 bases. Germline CDR1 and CDR2: LNHDA and SQIVND (reference sequence). This CDR3 contains 16 residues. V gave up 4 bases and J gave up 10 bases; unmatched junction bases: 10.

The chain combines TRBV3-1 (or the pseudogene TRBV3-2) with TRBJ2-2; 14 bases agree with TRBD2. Germline-derived CDR1 and CDR2 are LGHDT and YNNKEL (reference sequence). This CDR3 is built from 21 residues. Germline trimming cut 1 base from V and 5 bases from J; bases unmatched to any gene: 15. CDR3 loop: CASSQAAWGLAGAVRTGELFF. CDR3 DNA: TGTGCCAGCAGCCAAGCTGCCTGGGGACTAGCGGGGGCGGTTAGGACCGGGGAGCTGTTTTTT.

The genes are TRBV5-1 and TRBJ1-1, with D possibly being TRBD1 (6 bases). CDR1 is SGHRS and CDR2 is YFSETQ in the germline V gene. CDR3 length: 15 amino acids. V lost 4 bases, J lost 4 bases, and 17 bases lay in between. The CDR3 loop is CASSPQGPGSTEAFF. In DNA form, the CDR3 reads TGCGCCAGCAGCCCACAGGGCCCCGGCAGCACTGAAGCTTTCTTT.

CDR3 sequence reads: CASSFFSGGELFF. The CDR3 region has the DNA TGCGCCAGCAGCTTCTTTAGTGGCGGGGAGCTGTTTTTT. This sequence joins TRBV5-1 and TRBJ2-2; D unclear. V was cut by 2 bases and J by 7 bases, with 9 bases left in between. The CDR3 runs 13 residues. Germline V lookup: CDR1 SGHRS, CDR2 YFSETQ.

This rearrangement joins TRBV24-1 to TRBJ2-7; possible D gene TRBD2, 7 bases. There are 17 residues in the CDR3. V was pared by 6 bases and J by 4 bases, with 24 bases between. CDR1 is KGHDR and CDR2 is SFDVKD in the germline V gene. The CDR3 is CATSRIAGAHRKYEQYV. For the CDR3, the DNA is TGTGCCACCAGTCGAATTGCGGGGGCCCACCGAAAGTACGAGCAGTACGTC.